Shown below are 3 T cell receptor beta chains from a single sample sequenced in a study of post-analysis software for immune sequencing data. Overall study results and limits: Five or six TRBV segments, TRBV5-6, TRBV5-1 and TRBV20-1 among them, were found more frequent in patients than controls.

These TCRs are of unknown antigen specificity. Libraries were made from TCR beta cDNA, and they carried unique molecular identifiers. MiXCR, run by TCRdb on the PCR reads, gives a single entry per CDR3 protein. The profile shows about 430,000 distinct CDR3 sequences, 30% to 45% of them singletons. The sequenced material came from blood. The origin of the receptors is a girl aged 2 to 9 with multiple sclerosis.

This clonotype occurred a few times. The chain is built from TRBV20-1 and TRBJ1-2, with 9 bases fitting TRBD1. The CDR3 loop spans 14 amino acids. Germline V gene data show CDR1 as DFQATT and CDR2 as SNEGSKA (reference sequence). Unmatched junction bases numbered 4, after V lost 4 bases and J lost 1 base. The CDR3 sequence: CSATTGGVNYGYTF. As DNA, the CDR3 is TGCAGTGCTACTACAGGGGGCGTTAACTATGGCTACACCTTC.

The rearrangement uses TRBV4-3 and TRBJ2-5; TRBD2 might be the D (6 bases). Trimming removed 1 base from V and 1 base from J, with 13 bases in between. CDR1 is LGHNA and CDR2 is YSLEER in the germline V gene. The CDR3 has 16 residues. CDR3 residues: CASSQGSGAAQETQYF. CDR3 sequence (DNA): TGCGCCAGCAGCCAAGGTAGCGGAGCCGCCCAAGAGACCCAGTACTTC.

CDR3 region: CASSLEGANYGYTF. Written as DNA, the CDR3 is TGCGCCAGCAGCTTGGAGGGGGCAAACTATGGCTACACCTTC. This sequence joins TRBV5-1 and TRBJ1-2; 7 positions match TRBD1. Germline V gene sequence: CDR1 SGHRS, CDR2 YFSETQ. The CDR3 covers 14 residues. Losses at the gene ends were 0 bases for V and 2 bases for J; bases not matched to a gene: 1.